This TCR beta chain was observed in a study of blood T cell repertoires in COVID-19. Across the study: Whether acute or convalescent, the COVID-19 samples came from the United States, Italy and Spain. The analysed material was cDNA or gDNA that came from T cells, B-cell-depleted T cells, or PBMCs.

Recruited during active infection, patients (from Seattle) were subsequently followed longitudinally. Per the original methods: Estimates of nucleated cell counts were drawn from the amplification of reference gene primers. TCRdb keeps only in-frame clones here, not all; method: immunoSEQ multiplex PCR. V, J and clone size are those of that table, while D and trimming were read from the DNA. This sample has about 330,000 clones, with roughly 90% found just once. Germline V gives CDR1 GTSNPN, CDR2 SVGIG (reference sequence). The CDR3 loop spans 15 amino acids. V shed 4 bases, J shed 9 bases, and the junction held 11 bases outside the gene matches.

The material sequenced was peripheral blood. The rearrangement uses TRBV30 and TRBJ2-2; the match to TRBD2 covers 10 bases. The sequence was collected from a man aged 30 to 45 with COVID-19, enrolled during active disease. The CDR3 loop is CAWTEGLAGVWELFF. CDR3 in DNA: TGTGCCTGGACCGAGGGGCTAGCGGGAGTATGGGAGCTGTTTTTT.